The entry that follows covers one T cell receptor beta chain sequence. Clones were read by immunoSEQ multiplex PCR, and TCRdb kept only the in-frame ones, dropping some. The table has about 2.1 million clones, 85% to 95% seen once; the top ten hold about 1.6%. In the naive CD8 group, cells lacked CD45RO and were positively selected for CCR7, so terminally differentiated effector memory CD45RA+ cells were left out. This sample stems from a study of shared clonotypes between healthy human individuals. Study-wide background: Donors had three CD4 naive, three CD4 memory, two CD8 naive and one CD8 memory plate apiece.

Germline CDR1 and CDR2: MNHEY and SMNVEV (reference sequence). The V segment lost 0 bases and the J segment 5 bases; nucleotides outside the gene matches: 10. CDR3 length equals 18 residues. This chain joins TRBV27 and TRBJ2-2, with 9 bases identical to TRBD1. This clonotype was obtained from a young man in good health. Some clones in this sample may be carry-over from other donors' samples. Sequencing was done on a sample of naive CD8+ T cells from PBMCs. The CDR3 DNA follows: TGTGCCAGCAGTTTATCGGACAGGGGAGCAGGAGGTACCGGGGAGCTGTTTTTT. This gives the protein CASSLSDRGAGGTGELFF.